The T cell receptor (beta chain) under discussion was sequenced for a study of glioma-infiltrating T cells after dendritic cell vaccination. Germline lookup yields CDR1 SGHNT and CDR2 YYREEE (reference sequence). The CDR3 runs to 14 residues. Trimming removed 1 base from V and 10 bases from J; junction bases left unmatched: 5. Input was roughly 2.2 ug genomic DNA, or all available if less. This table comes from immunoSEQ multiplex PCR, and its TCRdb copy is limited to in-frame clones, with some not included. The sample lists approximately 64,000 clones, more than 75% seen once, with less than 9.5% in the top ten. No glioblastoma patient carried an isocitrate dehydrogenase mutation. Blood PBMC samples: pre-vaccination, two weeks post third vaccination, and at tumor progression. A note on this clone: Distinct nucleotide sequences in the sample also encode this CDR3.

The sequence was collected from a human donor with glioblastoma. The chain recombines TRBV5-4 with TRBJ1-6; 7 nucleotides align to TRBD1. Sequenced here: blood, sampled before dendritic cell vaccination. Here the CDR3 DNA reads TGTGCCAGCAGCTTGTCAGGGGGGAGATCACCCCTCCACTTT. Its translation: CASSLSGGRSPLHF.